This is a list of T cell receptor beta chains from one sample in a study of response to subunit inactivated influenza vaccine. TCRdb redid the calling of the RT-PCR reads with MiXCR, one entry per CDR3 protein. This table has approximately 500,000 distinct CDR3 sequences, approximately 13% appearing once. Sequencing used PBMCs from blood, obtained 40 to 50 days after vaccination. These receptors were collected from a man over 45 who received an inactivated influenza vaccine. The CDR3 runs from the conserved cysteine through the conserved F or W. The D gene is left open where the match is weak. Rows give clone size only sometimes, using once, few, many, or a class for an expanded clone.

V gene: TRBV15; clone size: few; D gene: TRBD2; J gene: TRBJ2-1; CDR3 protein: CATSRRGEGPSYNEQFF; CDR3 DNA: TGTGCCACCAGCAGACGGGGGGAGGGCCCTTCCTACAATGAGCAGTTCTTC
V gene: TRBV2; clone size: few; D gene: -; J gene: TRBJ2-5; CDR3 protein: CASSEIRIGTETQYF; CDR3 DNA: TGTGCCAGCAGTGAAATTAGGATAGGTACAGAGACCCAGTACTTC
V gene: TRBV12-3/TRBV12-4; clone size: few; D gene: -; J gene: TRBJ1-1; CDR3 protein: CASRYTQRNTEAFF; CDR3 DNA: TGTGCCAGCAGGTACACACAGAGGAACACTGAAGCTTTCTTT
V gene: TRBV4-2; clone size: -; D gene: TRBD1; J gene: TRBJ2-7; CDR3 protein: CARSQLGQGAYEQYF; CDR3 DNA: TGTGCCAGAAGCCAACTCGGACAGGGAGCCTACGAGCAGTACTTC
V gene: TRBV6-6; clone size: -; D gene: -; J gene: TRBJ2-7; CDR3 protein: CASSWDRTYEQYF; CDR3 DNA: TGTGCCAGCAGCTGGGATCGTACCTACGAGCAGTACTTC
V gene: TRBV20-1; clone size: few; D gene: -; J gene: TRBJ2-2; CDR3 protein: CSASILINTGELFF; CDR3 DNA: TGCAGTGCTAGTATATTAATTAACACCGGGGAGCTGTTTTTT
V gene: TRBV12-3/TRBV12-4; clone size: few; D gene: TRBD1; J gene: TRBJ1-2; CDR3 protein: CASSLARGRFGYTF; CDR3 DNA: TGTGCCAGCAGTTTAGCAAGGGGGCGGTTTGGCTACACCTTC
V gene: TRBV28; clone size: few; D gene: TRBD2; J gene: TRBJ2-1; CDR3 protein: CASSPIQSGNRYNEQFF; CDR3 DNA: TGTGCCAGCAGTCCAATACAAAGCGGGAATCGGTACAATGAGCAGTTCTTC
V gene: TRBV18; clone size: few; D gene: -; J gene: TRBJ2-1; CDR3 protein: CASSPTAGMGNEQFF; CDR3 DNA: TGTGCCAGCTCACCGACCGCAGGGATGGGCAATGAGCAGTTCTTC
V gene: TRBV12-3/TRBV12-4; clone size: many; D gene: -; J gene: TRBJ2-7; CDR3 protein: CASSQKGPPLFEQYF; CDR3 DNA: TGTGCCAGCAGCCAGAAGGGACCGCCGCTCTTTGAGCAGTACTTC
V gene: TRBV29-1; clone size: many; D gene: -; J gene: TRBJ1-1; CDR3 protein: CSARGGDNEAFF; CDR3 DNA: TGCAGCGCAAGGGGCGGTGATAATGAAGCTTTCTTT
V gene: TRBV6-5; clone size: many; D gene: -; J gene: TRBJ2-7; CDR3 protein: CASSYSRRLLYEQYF; CDR3 DNA: TGTGCCAGCAGTTACTCGAGGCGTTTACTCTACGAGCAGTACTTC
V gene: TRBV20-1; clone size: few; D gene: -; J gene: TRBJ2-7; CDR3 protein: CSARDRRYTSYEQYF; CDR3 DNA: TGCAGTGCTAGAGACCGGAGGTATACCTCCTACGAGCAGTACTTC
V gene: TRBV5-1; clone size: few; D gene: -; J gene: TRBJ2-5; CDR3 protein: CASNTGSAGVETQYF; CDR3 DNA: TGCGCCAGCAATACGGGATCGGCCGGTGTGGAGACCCAGTACTTC
V gene: TRBV7-8; clone size: many; D gene: -; J gene: TRBJ1-1; CDR3 protein: CASSLRAGRDTEAFF; CDR3 DNA: TGTGCCAGCAGCTTAAGAGCAGGGCGGGATACTGAAGCTTTCTTT
V gene: TRBV21-1; clone size: many; D gene: -; J gene: TRBJ2-1; CDR3 protein: CASSPGERSSYNEQFF; CDR3 DNA: TGTGCCAGCAGCCCAGGCGAGAGGAGCTCCTACAATGAGCAGTTCTTC
V gene: TRBV29-1; clone size: many; D gene: TRBD2; J gene: TRBJ2-7; CDR3 protein: CSVRAGSPLSYEQYF; CDR3 DNA: TGCAGCGTAAGAGCGGGGAGTCCCCTCTCCTACGAGCAGTACTTC
V gene: TRBV24-1; clone size: -; D gene: -; J gene: TRBJ2-1; CDR3 protein: CATSDWGGGPSNEQFF; CDR3 DNA: TGTGCCACCAGTGATTGGGGAGGGGGTCCGTCCAATGAGCAGTTCTTC
V gene: TRBV5-1; clone size: many; D gene: TRBD2; J gene: TRBJ2-3; CDR3 protein: CASSFSGNRADTQYF; CDR3 DNA: TGCGCCAGCAGCTTTAGCGGGAATCGGGCAGATACGCAGTATTTT
V gene: TRBV12-3/TRBV12-4; clone size: few; D gene: -; J gene: TRBJ1-5; CDR3 protein: CASTLGRQPQHF; CDR3 DNA: TGTGCCAGCACCCTGGGGCGTCAGCCCCAGCATTTT
V gene: TRBV5-1; clone size: -; D gene: -; J gene: TRBJ1-1; CDR3 protein: CASATEGTTEAFF; CDR3 DNA: TGCGCCAGCGCGACTGAGGGGACAACTGAAGCTTTCTTT
V gene: TRBV29-1; clone size: -; D gene: -; J gene: TRBJ2-1; CDR3 protein: CSVLQGNEQFF; CDR3 DNA: TGCAGCGTACTACAGGGTAATGAGCAGTTCTTC
V gene: TRBV29-1; clone size: many; D gene: TRBD1; J gene: TRBJ1-1; CDR3 protein: CSVAPGGAEAFF; CDR3 DNA: TGCAGCGTTGCACCAGGGGGAGCTGAAGCTTTCTTT
V gene: TRBV5-1; clone size: few; D gene: -; J gene: TRBJ1-2; CDR3 protein: CASSLGRGGYGYTF; CDR3 DNA: TGCGCCAGCAGCTTGGGCAGGGGAGGCTATGGCTACACCTTC
V gene: TRBV5-5; clone size: few; D gene: -; J gene: TRBJ2-3; CDR3 protein: CASSYSTFTDTQYF; CDR3 DNA: TGTGCCAGCAGCTATTCGACTTTCACAGATACGCAGTATTTT
V gene: TRBV7-9; clone size: few; D gene: TRBD2; J gene: TRBJ2-1; CDR3 protein: CASSPRGEEQFF; CDR3 DNA: TGTGCCAGCAGCCCCCGGGGGGAGGAGCAGTTCTTC
V gene: TRBV7-9; clone size: -; D gene: -; J gene: TRBJ2-7; CDR3 protein: CASSLDTGREQYF; CDR3 DNA: TGTGCCAGCAGCTTAGACACAGGGAGGGAGCAGTACTTC
V gene: TRBV6-1; clone size: -; D gene: -; J gene: TRBJ1-1; CDR3 protein: CASSELVMNTEAFF; CDR3 DNA: TGTGCCAGCAGTGAATTGGTAATGAACACTGAAGCTTTCTTT
V gene: TRBV20-1; clone size: -; D gene: TRBD1; J gene: TRBJ2-6; CDR3 protein: CSANLKIDRGSGANVLTF; CDR3 DNA: TGCAGTGCTAACCTAAAGATCGACAGGGGCTCTGGGGCCAACGTCCTGACTTTC
V gene: TRBV6-5; clone size: few; D gene: TRBD2; J gene: TRBJ2-1; CDR3 protein: CASSYAAGGREFF; CDR3 DNA: TGTGCCAGCAGTTACGCAGCGGGGGGGCGTGAGTTCTTC
V gene: TRBV27; clone size: few; D gene: TRBD1; J gene: TRBJ2-3; CDR3 protein: CASSLADRVADTQYF; CDR3 DNA: TGTGCCAGCAGTTTAGCCGACAGGGTCGCAGATACGCAGTATTTT
V gene: TRBV6-2/TRBV6-3; clone size: few; D gene: -; J gene: TRBJ2-1; CDR3 protein: CASRVYLYNEQFF; CDR3 DNA: TGTGCCAGCCGGGTTTACCTGTACAATGAGCAGTTCTTC
V gene: TRBV6-2/TRBV6-3; clone size: few; D gene: -; J gene: TRBJ2-6; CDR3 protein: CASSYSNFRAGANVLTF; CDR3 DNA: TGTGCCAGCAGTTACTCGAATTTCAGGGCTGGGGCCAACGTCCTGACTTTC
V gene: TRBV29-1; clone size: many; D gene: TRBD1; J gene: TRBJ2-7; CDR3 protein: CSVEGQGEIYEQYF; CDR3 DNA: TGCAGCGTTGAGGGACAGGGGGAGATCTACGAGCAGTACTTC
V gene: TRBV10-3; clone size: few; D gene: TRBD2; J gene: TRBJ2-3; CDR3 protein: CAISESWGRVTDTQYF; CDR3 DNA: TGTGCCATCAGTGAGTCGTGGGGGAGGGTGACAGATACGCAGTATTTT
V gene: TRBV15; clone size: -; D gene: TRBD2; J gene: TRBJ2-3; CDR3 protein: CATSRERGSSTDTQYF; CDR3 DNA: TGTGCCACCAGCAGAGAGCGGGGGTCGAGCACAGATACGCAGTATTTT
V gene: TRBV7-8; clone size: many; D gene: TRBD2; J gene: TRBJ2-3; CDR3 protein: CASSLLLRRGSTDTQYF; CDR3 DNA: TGTGCCAGCAGCTTACTTCTAAGGCGGGGGAGCACAGATACGCAGTATTTT
V gene: TRBV12-3/TRBV12-4; clone size: few; D gene: -; J gene: TRBJ2-7; CDR3 protein: CASSFMERYEQYF; CDR3 DNA: TGTGCCAGCAGTTTCATGGAGCGCTACGAGCAGTACTTC
V gene: TRBV20-1; clone size: -; D gene: -; J gene: TRBJ2-3; CDR3 protein: CSARYGSSTDTQYF; CDR3 DNA: TGCAGTGCTAGATACGGGTCTAGCACAGATACGCAGTATTTT
V gene: TRBV20-1; clone size: -; D gene: -; J gene: TRBJ2-7; CDR3 protein: CSARFAGAHYEQYF; CDR3 DNA: TGCAGTGCTAGATTTGCGGGGGCCCACTACGAGCAGTACTTC